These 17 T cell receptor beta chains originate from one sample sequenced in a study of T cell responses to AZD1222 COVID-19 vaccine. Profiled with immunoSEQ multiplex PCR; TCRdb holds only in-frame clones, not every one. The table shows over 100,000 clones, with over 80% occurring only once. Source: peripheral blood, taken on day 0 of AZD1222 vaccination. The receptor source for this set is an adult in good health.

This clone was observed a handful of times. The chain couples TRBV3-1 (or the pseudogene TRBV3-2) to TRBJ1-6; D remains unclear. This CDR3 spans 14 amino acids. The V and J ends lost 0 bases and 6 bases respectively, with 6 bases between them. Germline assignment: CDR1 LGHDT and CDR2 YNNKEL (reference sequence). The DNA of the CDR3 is TGTGCCAGCAGCCAAGACAGTGCTAATTCACCCCTCCACTTT. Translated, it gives CASSQDSANSPLHF.

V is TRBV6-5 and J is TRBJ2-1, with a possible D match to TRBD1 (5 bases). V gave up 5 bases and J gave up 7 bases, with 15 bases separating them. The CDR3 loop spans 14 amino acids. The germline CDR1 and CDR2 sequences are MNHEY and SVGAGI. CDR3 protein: CASSKGPLQNEQFF. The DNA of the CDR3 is TGTGCCAGCAGTAAGGGGCCCCTACAAAATGAGCAGTTCTTC.

CDR3 loop: CASGFRGLAFSDTQYF. CDR3 in DNA: TGTGCTAGTGGTTTTCGGGGACTAGCGTTTTCAGATACGCAGTATTTT. The V call is TRBV12-5, the J call TRBJ2-3; 10 bases map to TRBD2. Looked up from germline, CDR1 is LGHNT and CDR2 is FRNRAP. The CDR3 is 16 amino acids. The junction had 7 bases not matched to a gene; V was cut back by 3 bases and J by 4 bases.

CDR3 DNA sequence: TGTGCCAGCTCACAAGGACAGGGCGACGAGCAGTACTTC. This sequence encodes CASSQGQGDEQYF. The chain carries TRBV18 and TRBJ2-7, with 8 bases lining up with TRBD1. Trimming at V came to 4 bases and at J to 5 bases, leaving 4 bases not matched to a gene. The CDR3 contains 13 residues. CDR1 and CDR2 (germline): KGHSH, LQKENI.

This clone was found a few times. DNA for the CDR3: TGTGCCAGTAGTATAGGGCGGATGAATGAAAAACTGTTTTTT. Its translation is CASSIGRMNEKLFF. V is TRBV19 and J is TRBJ1-4; D not certain. V was pared by 1 base and J by 5 bases, with 8 bases between. Looked up from germline, CDR1 is LNHDA and CDR2 is SQIVND (reference sequence). This CDR3 region has 14 residues.

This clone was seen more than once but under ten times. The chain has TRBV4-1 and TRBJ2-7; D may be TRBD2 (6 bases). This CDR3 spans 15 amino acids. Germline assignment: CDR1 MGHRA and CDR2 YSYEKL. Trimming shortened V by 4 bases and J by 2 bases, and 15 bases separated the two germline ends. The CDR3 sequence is CASSLHSTGAYEQYF. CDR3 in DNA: TGCGCCAGCAGCCTTCATTCGACGGGAGCCTACGAGCAGTACTTC.

CDR3 amino acids: CASSFGRGNYGYTF. In nucleotides, the CDR3 is TGTGCCAGCAGCTTCGGCAGGGGAAACTATGGCTACACCTTC. The chain combines TRBV11-2 with TRBJ1-2; possible D gene TRBD1, 6 bases. Trimming removed 3 bases at V and 2 bases at J, with 10 bases between. Germline lookup yields CDR1 SGHAT and CDR2 FQNNGV. The CDR3 runs 14 residues.

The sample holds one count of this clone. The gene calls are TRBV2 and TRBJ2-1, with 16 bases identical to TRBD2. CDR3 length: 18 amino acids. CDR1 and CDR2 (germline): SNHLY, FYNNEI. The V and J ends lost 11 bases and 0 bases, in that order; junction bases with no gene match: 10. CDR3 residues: CAFGTSGREGSSYNEQFF. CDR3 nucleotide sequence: TGTGCCTTTGGGACTAGCGGGAGGGAAGGGTCCTCCTACAATGAGCAGTTCTTC.

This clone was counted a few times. CDR3 DNA sequence: TGTGCCAGTAGGGGTTTTAGCGTACCGCGCATTGAAGCTTTCTTT. Its protein is CASRGFSVPRIEAFF. The genes are TRBV19 and TRBJ1-1; D is unresolved. The V gene lost 6 bases and the J gene lost 7 bases, with 21 bases spanning the gap. The CDR3 length is 15 residues. CDR1 and CDR2 (germline): LNHDA, SQIVND (reference sequence).

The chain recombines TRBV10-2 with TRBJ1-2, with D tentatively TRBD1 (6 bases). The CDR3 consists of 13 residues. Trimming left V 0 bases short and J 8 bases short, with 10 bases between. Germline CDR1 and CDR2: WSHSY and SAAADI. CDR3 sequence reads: CASSESRGNGYTF. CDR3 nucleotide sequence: TGCGCCAGCAGTGAGTCGAGGGGGAACGGCTACACCTTC.

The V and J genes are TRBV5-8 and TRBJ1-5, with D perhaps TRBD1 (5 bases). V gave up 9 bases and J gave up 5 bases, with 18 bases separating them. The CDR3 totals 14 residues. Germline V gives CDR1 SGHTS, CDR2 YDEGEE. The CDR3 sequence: CATDTGGTYQPQHF. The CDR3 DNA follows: TGTGCCACCGATACGGGAGGGACCTATCAGCCCCAGCATTTT.

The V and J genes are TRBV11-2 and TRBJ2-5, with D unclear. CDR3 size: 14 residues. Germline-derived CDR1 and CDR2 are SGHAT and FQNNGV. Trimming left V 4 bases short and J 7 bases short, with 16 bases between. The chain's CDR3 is CASSSQARPGTQYF. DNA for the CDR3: TGTGCCAGCAGCTCTCAAGCCCGGCCAGGGACCCAGTACTTC.

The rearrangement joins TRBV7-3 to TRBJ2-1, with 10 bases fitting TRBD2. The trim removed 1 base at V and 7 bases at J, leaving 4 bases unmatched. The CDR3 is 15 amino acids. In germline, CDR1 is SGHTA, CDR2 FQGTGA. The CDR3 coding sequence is TGTGCCAGCAGCTTAAGGTCTAGCGGGGGAAATGAGCAGTTCTTC. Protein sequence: CASSLRSSGGNEQFF.

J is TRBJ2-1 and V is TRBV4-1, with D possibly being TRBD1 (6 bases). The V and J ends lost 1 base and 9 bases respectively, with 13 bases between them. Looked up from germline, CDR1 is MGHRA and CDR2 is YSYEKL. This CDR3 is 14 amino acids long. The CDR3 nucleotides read TGCGCCAGCAGCCAAGTGGCCAGGGGTGGTGAGCAGTTCTTC. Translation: CASSQVARGGEQFF.

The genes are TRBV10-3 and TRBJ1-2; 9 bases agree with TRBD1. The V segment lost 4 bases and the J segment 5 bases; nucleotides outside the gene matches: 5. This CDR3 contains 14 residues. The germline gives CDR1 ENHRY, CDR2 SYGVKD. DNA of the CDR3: TGTGCCATCAGTGCCGACAGGGGGGAATATGGCTACACCTTC. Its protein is CAISADRGEYGYTF.

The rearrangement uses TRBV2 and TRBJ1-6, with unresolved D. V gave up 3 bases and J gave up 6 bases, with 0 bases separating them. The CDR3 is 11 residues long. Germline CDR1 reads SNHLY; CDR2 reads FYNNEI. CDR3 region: CASSDNSPLHF. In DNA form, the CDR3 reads TGTGCCAGCAGTGATAATTCACCCCTCCACTTT.

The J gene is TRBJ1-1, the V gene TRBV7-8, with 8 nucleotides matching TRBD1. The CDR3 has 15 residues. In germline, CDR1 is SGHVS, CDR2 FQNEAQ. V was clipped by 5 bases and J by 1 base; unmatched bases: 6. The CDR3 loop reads CASSLWDRSNTEAFF. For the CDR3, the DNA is TGTGCCAGCAGCCTATGGGACAGGTCGAACACTGAAGCTTTCTTT.